The following is a T cell receptor (beta chain) sequence with its context. The PCR made use of 60 Vbeta and 13 Jbeta primers. Repertoires were generated with immunoSEQ multiplex PCR, while TCRdb's copy carries only in-frame clones and drops some. In the table there are about 140,000 clones, 77% of which are singletons. This sample stems from a study of cytomegalovirus exposure and HLA in healthy donors. The sequenced material came from PBMCs. This TCR was recovered from a man aged 25-45 years in good health and CMV-seronegative.

The chain's CDR3 is CASSFFVRNTEAFF. CDR3 DNA: TGTGCCAGTTCTTTCTTTGTTCGGAACACTGAAGCTTTCTTT. The chain combines TRBV2 with TRBJ1-1, with D unclear. There are 14 residues in the CDR3. From germline, CDR1 is SNHLY and CDR2 FYNNEI. The V and J ends lost 9 bases and 1 base respectively, with 15 bases between them.